This T cell receptor beta chain was sequenced in a study of cytomegalovirus exposure and HLA in healthy donors. Study findings and constraints: The productive fraction for most TCR beta V segments was about 87% or about 30% in an earlier analysis. Usually a TCR sequence was rare, but some public TCRs were found in many donors.

60 Vbeta and 13 Jbeta primers were used in PCR. The method was immunoSEQ multiplex PCR; TCRdb's version includes in-frame clones alone and lacks a portion of them. The data show tens of thousands of clones, roughly 80% seen once. This clone was seen just once. Its antigen is undetermined. Germline V gene data show CDR1 as SGHDT and CDR2 as YYEEEE. The CDR3 contains 11 residues. V was cut by 0 bases and J by 9 bases, with 4 bases left in between. The material sequenced was PBMCs. This sequence was found in a woman aged 40-49 years in good health and CMV-seropositive. The chain employs TRBV5-6 and TRBJ2-1; D not certain. The CDR3: CASSLVSEQFF. CDR3 nucleotide sequence: TGTGCCAGCAGCTTGGTTAGTGAGCAGTTCTTC.